The entry that follows covers one TCR beta chain sequence. The source of the sample is a study of OX40 agonist ivuxolimab in advanced cancers. At the level of the study: Ivuxolimab, which is an agonistic anti-OX40 (CD134) antibody, was administered to the patients.

V shed 0 bases, J shed 7 bases, and the junction held 9 bases outside the gene matches. The CDR3 extends over 15 amino acids. The germline CDR1 and CDR2 sequences are SGHRS and YFSETQ. Produced via immunoSEQ multiplex PCR; TCRdb's table is partial and in-frame only. Of 67,000 or so clones listed, roughly nine tenths are singletons. Sample: CD4+ or CD8+ T cells sorted from blood, taken in a trial of the OX40 agonist ivuxolimab. The source is an adult with an advanced solid tumor such as melanoma, head and neck, liver or kidney cancer. The V gene is TRBV5-1, the J gene TRBJ1-2, with TRBD1 matching over 7 bases. DNA for the CDR3: TGCGCCAGCAGCTTGGGGGAAGACAGGGCCAGTGGCTACACCTTC. It yields the protein CASSLGEDRASGYTF.